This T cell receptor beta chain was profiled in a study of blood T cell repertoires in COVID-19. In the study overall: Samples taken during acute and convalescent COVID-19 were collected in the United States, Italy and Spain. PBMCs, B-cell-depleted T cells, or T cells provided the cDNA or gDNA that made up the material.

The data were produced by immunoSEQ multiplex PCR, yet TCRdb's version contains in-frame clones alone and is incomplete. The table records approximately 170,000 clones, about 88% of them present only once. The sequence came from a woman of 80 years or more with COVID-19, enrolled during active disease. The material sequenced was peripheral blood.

The CDR3 DNA is TGCAGTGCTACGGGGGCCAACGTCCTGACTTTC. Its translation: CSATGANVLTF. The rearrangement uses TRBV20-1 and TRBJ2-6; D is undetermined. CDR3 length equals 11 residues. With 4 bases removed from V and 4 bases from J, the gap between germline ends came to 2 bases. The germline V gene encodes CDR1 DFQATT and CDR2 SNEGSKA (reference sequence).